The 26 T cell receptor beta chains listed next were all sequenced from one sample in a study of shared clonotypes between healthy human individuals. TCRdb keeps only in-frame clones here, not all; method: immunoSEQ multiplex PCR. This table has about 820,000 clones, 90% to 95% appearing once. Naive CD8 cells were CD45RO-negative, positively selected for CCR7, excluding terminally differentiated effector memory CD45RA+ cells. Sample: naive CD8+ T cells sorted from blood. The receptor source for this set is a young man in good health.

The genes are TRBV5-6 and TRBJ2-5; TRBD1 matches 8 bases. This CDR3 has 15 amino acids. Trimming cost V 0 bases and J 5 bases; bases outside gene matches: 6. CDR1 is SGHDT and CDR2 is YYEEEE in the germline V gene. DNA for the CDR3: TGTGCCAGCAGCTTGGACCAGGGGGCGAAGGAGACCCAGTACTTC. Protein sequence: CASSLDQGAKETQYF.

The chain couples TRBV7-6 to TRBJ2-1; no clear D. V was trimmed by 4 bases and J by 9 bases, leaving 10 bases between them. Germline V lookup: CDR1 SGHVS, CDR2 FNYEAQ. This CDR3 is 12 amino acids long. CDR3 in DNA: TGTGCCAGCAGCTCCCTTGGACCTGAGCAGTTCTTC. This encodes CASSSLGPEQFF.

V is TRBV7-9 and J is TRBJ2-1; 9 nucleotides line up with TRBD2. This CDR3 region has 17 residues. Germline CDR1 reads SEHNR; CDR2 reads FQNEAQ (reference sequence). V lost 5 bases to trimming and J lost 5 bases; unmatched junction nucleotides: 13. This chain's CDR3 is CASSQSVVSSGNNEQFF. CDR3 sequence (DNA): TGTGCCAGCAGCCAGTCCGTGGTCTCTAGCGGGAACAATGAGCAGTTCTTC.

CDR3 amino acids: CASSPRAGLGLVETQYF. CDR3 nucleotide sequence: TGTGCCAGCAGCCCCCGGGCAGGACTCGGGCTTGTGGAGACCCAGTACTTC. The chain uses TRBV7-9 and TRBJ2-5, with D tentatively TRBD2 (5 bases). The CDR3 length is 17 residues. Per the germline V gene, CDR1 is SEHNR and CDR2 is FQNEAQ (reference sequence). The V end lost 5 bases, the J end lost 5 bases, and 24 bases lay between the germline ends.

This clone was found once. The genes are TRBV11-2 and TRBJ2-7; D perhaps matches TRBD2 (6 bases). The V end was cut by 1 base, the J end by 7 bases, with 11 bases between. Germline V CDR1 and CDR2: SGHAT, FQNNGV. The CDR3 extends over 13 amino acids. CDR3 DNA sequence: TGTGCCAGCAGCTTAGCCCCCAGCGGGGAGCAGTACTTC. Translated, it gives CASSLAPSGEQYF.

This chain joins TRBV9 and TRBJ2-5; D is possibly TRBD1 or TRBD2 (5 bases each). The CDR3 contains 15 residues. Germline-derived CDR1 and CDR2 are SGDLS and YYNGEE. The V and J ends lost 1 base and 5 bases respectively, with 15 bases between them. The CDR3 region is CASSVSWGKSETQYF. The DNA for the CDR3 is TGTGCCAGCAGCGTAAGTTGGGGGAAGAGTGAGACCCAGTACTTC.

CDR3 amino acids: CASSPRAGTSSYNEQFF. The DNA of the CDR3 is TGTGCCAGCAGCCCCAGGGCCGGGACCAGCTCCTACAATGAGCAGTTCTTC. The V gene is TRBV7-9, the J gene TRBJ2-1; the D gene could be TRBD1 or TRBD2 (5 bases each). The CDR3 is 17 residues long. The germline V and J ends were trimmed by 5 bases and 0 bases, with 17 bases remaining between them. Per germline, CDR1 SEHNR and CDR2 FQNEAQ (reference sequence).

This chain joins TRBV29-1 and TRBJ2-7; D not certain. CDR3 length equals 14 residues. In germline, CDR1 is SQVTM, CDR2 ANQGSEA. Trimming removed 6 bases at V and 3 bases at J, with 18 bases between. This CDR3 reads CSVAHSDPFYEQYF. In DNA, the CDR3 is TGCAGCGTCGCGCACTCGGACCCCTTCTACGAGCAGTACTTC.

This clone was detected only once. The chain has TRBV4-3 and TRBJ1-1; D call uncertain. The CDR3 covers 16 residues. The ends were cut back, 6 bases at V and 1 base at J, with 18 bases in the middle. Germline values: CDR1 LGHNA, CDR2 YSLEER. CDR3 coding DNA: TGCGCCAGCAGTCCCTGGTTGGGATTAGGGAACACTGAAGCTTTCTTT. This encodes CASSPWLGLGNTEAFF.

This clone showed up just once. This chain links TRBV29-1 with TRBJ2-7, with TRBD1 as a possible D gene (6 bases). CDR3 size: 15 residues. CDR1 and CDR2 from the germline V gene are SQVTM and ANQGSEA. Trimming shortened V by 4 bases and J by 2 bases, and 18 bases separated the two germline ends. DNA of the CDR3: TGCAGCGTTGCGGTTCGCGACAGGACAACCTACGAGCAGTACTTC. Translation gives CSVAVRDRTTYEQYF.

The chain combines TRBV7-3 with TRBJ2-1; D is unresolved. The germline V and J ends were trimmed by 4 bases and 0 bases, with 13 bases remaining between them. CDR1 is SGHTA and CDR2 is FQGTGA in the germline V gene. The length of the CDR3 is 16 residues. The CDR3 DNA is TGTGCCAGCAGCTCTAGGTCTTCAAGCTCCTACAATGAGCAGTTCTTC. As protein: CASSSRSSSSYNEQFF.

The V call is TRBV29-1, the J call TRBJ2-1; tentative D call: TRBD2 (6 bases). There are 13 residues in the CDR3. Per the germline V gene, CDR1 is SQVTM and CDR2 is ANQGSEA. Trimming took off 7 bases at V and 0 bases at J, with 10 bases between the two ends. The CDR3 region is CSALLASYNEQFF. The CDR3 DNA reads TGCAGCGCTTTACTAGCCTCCTACAATGAGCAGTTCTTC.

The chain uses TRBV4-3 and TRBJ2-7; 7 positions agree with TRBD1. CDR1 is LGHNA and CDR2 is YSLEER in the germline V gene. This CDR3 is built from 19 residues. J lost 2 bases, V lost 0 bases, and 16 bases had no gene match. The CDR3: CASSQDRTNAGTVTYEQYF. The CDR3 DNA is TGCGCCAGCAGCCAAGATCGGACCAATGCCGGGACAGTCACCTACGAGCAGTACTTC.

The rearrangement joins TRBV15 to TRBJ2-7; 8 bases line up with TRBD2. Germline lookup yields CDR1 LNHNV and CDR2 YYDKDF (reference sequence). The CDR3 sequence is 14 residues long. Losses at the gene ends were 4 bases for V and 2 bases for J; bases not matched to a gene: 4. The CDR3 DNA is TGTGCCACCAGCATTAGCGGGAAGACCTACGAGCAGTACTTC. Translating it yields CATSISGKTYEQYF.

The chain links TRBV4-1 to TRBJ1-5; D gene ambiguous. The CDR3 is 13 residues long. V lost 3 bases and J 9 bases, leaving 12 bases between the germline ends. CDR1 and CDR2 (germline): MGHRA, YSYEKL. Here the CDR3 DNA reads TGCGCCAGCAGCCAGGGTTGGGGTAGGCCCCAGCATTTT. Its protein is CASSQGWGRPQHF.

V usage is TRBV25-1 and J usage is TRBJ2-1; D is ambiguous. V lost 2 bases, J lost 3 bases, and 14 bases lay in between. CDR1 and CDR2 from the germline V gene are MGHDK and SYGVNS. The CDR3 is 16 amino acids. The CDR3 reads CASSEKGARIYNEQFF. Written as DNA, the CDR3 is TGTGCCAGCAGTGAAAAAGGCGCGAGGATCTACAATGAGCAGTTCTTC.

This clone was seen a handful of times. The CDR3 sequence: CASSPGGWGYTF. CDR3 coding DNA: TGTGCCAGCAGTCCAGGGGGTTGGGGCTACACCTTC. V and J are TRBV6-5 and TRBJ1-2, with TRBD1 matching 7 bases. Germline CDR1 MNHEY, CDR2 SVGAGI. The length of the CDR3 is 12 residues. V trimming: 5 bases; J trimming: 8 bases; junction bases outside the gene matches: 5.

The V and J genes are TRBV6-7 and TRBJ2-1; 11 nucleotides align to TRBD2. TRBV6-7 is identified as an open reading frame with a role that is uncertain. The V and J ends lost 0 bases and 5 bases, in that order; junction bases with no gene match: 21. This CDR3 has 22 residues. CDR3 region: CASSYSTSYAEILAGEDNEQFF. In DNA form, the CDR3 reads TGTGCCAGCAGTTACTCTACCTCTTATGCCGAAATACTAGCGGGAGAGGACAATGAGCAGTTCTTC.

This clone has just a few counts. The V call is TRBV19, the J call TRBJ2-1, with D possibly TRBD1 on 5 matching bases. Germline V gives CDR1 LNHDA, CDR2 SQIVND (reference sequence). The germline V and J ends were trimmed by 10 bases and 0 bases, with 19 bases remaining between them. This CDR3 is 16 amino acids long. The CDR3 sequence: CATSPTAQFSYNEQFF. CDR3 sequence (DNA): TGTGCCACCAGCCCGACAGCACAATTCTCCTACAATGAGCAGTTCTTC.

This clone was seen only a few times. Other nucleotide sequences in the sample specify the same CDR3. The V gene is TRBV27, the J gene TRBJ2-7; no clear D gene. The V end lost 5 bases, the J end lost 0 bases, and 5 bases lay between the germline ends. Germline loops: CDR1 MNHEY, CDR2 SMNVEV (reference sequence). The CDR3 extends over 12 amino acids. DNA for the CDR3: TGTGCCAGCAGTCCAAGCTCCTACGAGCAGTACTTC. Translation gives CASSPSSYEQYF.

The V gene is TRBV11-2, the J gene TRBJ1-1; no reliable D call. The CDR3 length is 15 residues. V lost 4 bases, J lost 3 bases, and 15 bases lay in between. The germline V gene has CDR1 SGHAT and CDR2 FQNNGV. DNA of the CDR3: TGTGCCAGCAGCTACGATCCGGGTCCGGACACTGAAGCTTTCTTT. The encoded protein is CASSYDPGPDTEAFF.

V gene TRBV27 combines with J gene TRBJ2-7; a possible D gene is TRBD1 (6 bases). Looked up from germline, CDR1 is MNHEY and CDR2 is SMNVEV (reference sequence). The CDR3 runs to 15 residues. The germline V and J ends were trimmed by 8 bases and 5 bases, with 22 bases remaining between them. The CDR3, as DNA: TGTGCCAGCTCCCCCGGTGGCAGGGGATCCGACGAGCAGTACTTC. It yields the protein CASSPGGRGSDEQYF.

This clone turned up a few times. The same CDR3 is also encoded by other DNA sequences in this sample. CDR3 DNA sequence: TGCGCCAGCAGCCCGGGGACTAGCGGTTACAATGAGCAGTTCTTC. Translated, it gives CASSPGTSGYNEQFF. The chain uses TRBV5-1 and TRBJ2-1; TRBD2 matches 11 bases. CDR1 and CDR2 (germline): SGHRS, YFSETQ. V trimming: 4 bases; J trimming: 4 bases; junction bases outside the gene matches: 4. This CDR3 contains 15 residues.

This sequence joins TRBV30 and TRBJ2-7; D not certain. This CDR3 contains 11 residues. Trimming pared 2 bases from V and 6 bases from J, leaving 8 bases between. In germline, CDR1 is GTSNPN, CDR2 SVGIG (reference sequence). The CDR3 here is CAWSSGSEQYF. The CDR3 DNA reads as TGTGCCTGGAGTTCGGGCAGCGAGCAGTACTTC.

Remarks on this clone: The sample has other DNA sequences that encode this CDR3 too. This rearrangement joins TRBV19 to TRBJ1-1; D is unclear. Trimming cost V 3 bases and J 0 bases, with 5 bases left between them. The CDR3 is 13 amino acids. Germline CDR1 LNHDA, CDR2 SQIVND (reference sequence). The chain's CDR3 is CASSIAVNTEAFF. The DNA of the CDR3 is TGTGCCAGTAGTATCGCGGTGAACACTGAAGCTTTCTTT.

The gene calls are TRBV21-1 and TRBJ2-7; TRBD2 was called by the table and not checked on the DNA. TRBV21-1 is marked as a pseudogene. The CDR3 loop spans 16 amino acids. The CDR3, as DNA: TGTGCCAGCAGCATTAGGGCCCTAGCGGGAGTTCTCGAGCAGTACTTC. Translation: CASSIRALAGVLEQYF.